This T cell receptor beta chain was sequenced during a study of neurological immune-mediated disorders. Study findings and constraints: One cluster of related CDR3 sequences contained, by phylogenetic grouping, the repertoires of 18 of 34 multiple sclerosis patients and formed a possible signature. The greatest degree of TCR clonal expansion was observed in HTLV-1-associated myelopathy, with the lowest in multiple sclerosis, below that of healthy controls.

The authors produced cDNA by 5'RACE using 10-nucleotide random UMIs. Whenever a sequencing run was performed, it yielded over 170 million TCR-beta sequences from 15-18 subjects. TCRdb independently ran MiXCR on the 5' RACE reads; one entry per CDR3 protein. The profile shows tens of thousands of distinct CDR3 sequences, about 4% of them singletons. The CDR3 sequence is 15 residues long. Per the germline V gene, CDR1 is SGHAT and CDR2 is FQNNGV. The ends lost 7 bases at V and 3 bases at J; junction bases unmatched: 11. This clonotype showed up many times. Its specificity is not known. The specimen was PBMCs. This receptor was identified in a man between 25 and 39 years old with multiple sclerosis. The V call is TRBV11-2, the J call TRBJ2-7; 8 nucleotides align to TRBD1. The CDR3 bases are TGTGCCAGCACCAAAACGGGACAGGCTGGCTACGAGCAGTACTTC. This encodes CASTKTGQAGYEQYF.